This T cell receptor beta chain was retrieved from a study of blood T cell repertoires in COVID-19. Across the whole study: Acute and convalescent COVID-19 samples came from the United States, Italy and Spain. Sources were T cells, B-cell-depleted T cells, or PBMCs; the material itself was cDNA or gDNA.

Per the germline V gene, CDR1 is SGDLS and CDR2 is YYNGEE. J lost 7 bases, V lost 0 bases, and 6 bases had no gene match. The CDR3 loop spans 15 amino acids. Original data processing: Nucleated cell counts were estimated from reference gene primer amplification. TCRdb keeps only in-frame clones here, not all; method: immunoSEQ multiplex PCR. Clonal size and the V and J genes are those of that table, whereas D and trimming came from the DNA. This table has roughly 30,000 clones, around 89% appearing once. The rearrangement links TRBV9 to TRBJ2-3; 9 nucleotides align to TRBD2. The sequencing sample was made of peripheral blood. This TCR derives from a human donor in a cohort sampled during active COVID-19. CDR3 protein: CASSVEAGGRNTQYF. In DNA, the CDR3 is TGTGCCAGCAGCGTAGAGGCGGGGGGGCGGAATACGCAGTATTTT.